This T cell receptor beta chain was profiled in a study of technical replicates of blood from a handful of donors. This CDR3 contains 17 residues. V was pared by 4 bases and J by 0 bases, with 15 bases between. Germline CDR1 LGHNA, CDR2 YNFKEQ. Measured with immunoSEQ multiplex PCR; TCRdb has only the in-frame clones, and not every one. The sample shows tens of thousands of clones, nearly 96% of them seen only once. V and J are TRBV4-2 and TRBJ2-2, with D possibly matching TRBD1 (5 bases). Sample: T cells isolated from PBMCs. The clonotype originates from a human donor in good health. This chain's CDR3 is CASSPYRGHANTGELFF. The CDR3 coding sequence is TGTGCCAGCAGCCCTTATCGTGGACACGCGAACACCGGGGAGCTGTTTTTT.